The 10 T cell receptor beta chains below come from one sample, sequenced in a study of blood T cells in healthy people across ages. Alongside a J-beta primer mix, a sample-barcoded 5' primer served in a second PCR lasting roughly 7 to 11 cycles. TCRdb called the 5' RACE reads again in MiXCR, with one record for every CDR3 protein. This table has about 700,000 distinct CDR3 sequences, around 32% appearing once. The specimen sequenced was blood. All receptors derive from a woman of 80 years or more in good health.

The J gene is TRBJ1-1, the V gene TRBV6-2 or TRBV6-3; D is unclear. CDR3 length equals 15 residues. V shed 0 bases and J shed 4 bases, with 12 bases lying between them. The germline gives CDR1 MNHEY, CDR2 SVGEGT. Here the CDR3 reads CASSYSERESTEAFF. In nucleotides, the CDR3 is TGTGCCAGCAGTTACTCGGAAAGGGAGAGCACTGAAGCTTTCTTT.

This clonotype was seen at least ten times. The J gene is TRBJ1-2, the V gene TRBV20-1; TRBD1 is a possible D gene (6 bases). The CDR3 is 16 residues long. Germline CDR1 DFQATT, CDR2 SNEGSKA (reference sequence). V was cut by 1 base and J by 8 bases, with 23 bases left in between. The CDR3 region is CSARGQEFRGIGGYTF. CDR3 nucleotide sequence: TGCAGTGCTAGAGGACAGGAATTTCGGGGGATAGGCGGCTACACCTTC.

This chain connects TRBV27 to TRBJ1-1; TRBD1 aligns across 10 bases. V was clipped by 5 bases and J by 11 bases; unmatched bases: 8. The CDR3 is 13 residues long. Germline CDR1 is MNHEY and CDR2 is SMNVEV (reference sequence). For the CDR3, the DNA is TGTGCCAGCAGTATCGGACAGGGGGAATTGGCTTTCTTT. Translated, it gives CASSIGQGELAFF.

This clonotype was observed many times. CDR3 in amino acids: CASSLASGVWEQFF. As DNA, the CDR3 is TGTGCCAGCAGCTTAGCCTCGGGTGTTTGGGAGCAGTTCTTC. The chain is built from TRBV7-9 and TRBJ2-1; D unclear. Trimming shortened V by 0 bases and J by 10 bases, and 13 bases separated the two germline ends. Germline V gene lookup returns CDR1 SEHNR and CDR2 FQNEAQ (reference sequence). CDR3 size: 14 residues.

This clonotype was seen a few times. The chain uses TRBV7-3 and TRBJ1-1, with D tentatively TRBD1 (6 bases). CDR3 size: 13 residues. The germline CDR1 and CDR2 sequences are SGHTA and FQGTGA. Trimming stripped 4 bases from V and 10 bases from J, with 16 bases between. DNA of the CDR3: TGTGCCAGCAGCTCCGGGACTTCAGGGGCAGCTTTCTTT. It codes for CASSSGTSGAAFF.

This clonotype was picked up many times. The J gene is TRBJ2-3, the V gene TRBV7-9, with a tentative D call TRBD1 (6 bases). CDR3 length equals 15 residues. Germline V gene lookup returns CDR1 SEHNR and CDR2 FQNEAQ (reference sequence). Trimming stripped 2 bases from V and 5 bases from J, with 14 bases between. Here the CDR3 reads CASSLQGSKGDTQYF. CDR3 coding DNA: TGTGCCAGCAGCTTACAGGGGTCCAAGGGAGATACGCAGTATTTT. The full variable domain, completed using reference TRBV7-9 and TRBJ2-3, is DTGVSQNPRHKITKRGQNVTFRCDPISEHNRLYWYRQTLGQGPEFLTYFQNEAQLEKSRLLSDRFSAERPKGSFSTLEIQRTEQGDSAMYLCASSLQGSKGDTQYFGPGTRLTVL.

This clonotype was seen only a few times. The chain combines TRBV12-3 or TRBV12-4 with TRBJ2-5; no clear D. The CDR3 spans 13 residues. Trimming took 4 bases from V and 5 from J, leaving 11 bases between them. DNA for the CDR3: TGTGCCAGCAGTTCACCCGTTAGTGAGACCCAGTACTTC. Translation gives CASSSPVSETQYF.

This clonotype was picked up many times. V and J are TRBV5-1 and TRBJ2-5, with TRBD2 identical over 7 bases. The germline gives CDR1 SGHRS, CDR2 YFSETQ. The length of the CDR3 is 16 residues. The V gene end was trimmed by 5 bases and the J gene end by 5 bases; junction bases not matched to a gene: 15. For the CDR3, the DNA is TGCGCCAGCAGGGTCAGCGGGGTACCGATGACGGAGACCCAGTACTTC. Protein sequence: CASRVSGVPMTETQYF.

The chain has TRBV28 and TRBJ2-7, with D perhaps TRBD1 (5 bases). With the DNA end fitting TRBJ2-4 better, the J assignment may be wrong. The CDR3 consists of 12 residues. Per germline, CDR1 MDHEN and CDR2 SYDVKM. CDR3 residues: CASFTQGSIQYF. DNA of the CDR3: TGTGCCAGCTTCACCCAGGGATCCATTCAGTACTTC.

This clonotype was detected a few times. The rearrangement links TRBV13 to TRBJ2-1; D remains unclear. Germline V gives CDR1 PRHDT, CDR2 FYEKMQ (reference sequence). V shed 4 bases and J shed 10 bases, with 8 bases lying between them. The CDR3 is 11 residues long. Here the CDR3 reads CASSSQTEQFF. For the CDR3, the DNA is TGTGCCAGCAGCTCCCAGACAGAGCAGTTCTTC.